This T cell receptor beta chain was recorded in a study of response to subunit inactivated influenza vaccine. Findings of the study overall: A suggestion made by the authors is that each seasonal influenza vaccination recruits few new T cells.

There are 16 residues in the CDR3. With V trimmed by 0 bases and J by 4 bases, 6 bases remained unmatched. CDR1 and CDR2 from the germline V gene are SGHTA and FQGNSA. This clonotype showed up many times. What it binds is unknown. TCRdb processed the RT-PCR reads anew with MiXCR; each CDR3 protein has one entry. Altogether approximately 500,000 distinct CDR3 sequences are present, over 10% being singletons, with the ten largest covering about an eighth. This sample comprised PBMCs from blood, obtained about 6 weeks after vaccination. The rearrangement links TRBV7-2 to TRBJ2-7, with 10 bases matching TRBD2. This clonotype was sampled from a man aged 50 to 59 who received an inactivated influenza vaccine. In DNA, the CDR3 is TGTGCCAGCAGCTTAGCTCATTCTAGCGGGAGTTACGAGCAGTACTTC. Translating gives CASSLAHSSGSYEQYF.